This T cell receptor beta chain appears in the sequencing data of a study of blood T cell repertoires in COVID-19. On the study more broadly: COVID-19 samples collected from the United States, Italy and Spain covered acute and convalescent phases.

V was pared by 2 bases and J by 8 bases, with 7 bases between. The CDR3 is made up of 12 amino acids. This table comes from immunoSEQ multiplex PCR, and its TCRdb copy is limited to in-frame clones, with some not included. Here the sample spans 200,000 to 250,000 clones, almost 85% being singletons. Sequencing input: peripheral blood. The chain couples TRBV12-3 or TRBV12-4 to TRBJ1-5; the D is unclear. The receptor's source is a man between 45 and 60 years old with acute or convalescent COVID-19. CDR3 DNA: TGTGCCAGCAGTTTAAATCCTGAGCCCCAGCATTTT. As protein: CASSLNPEPQHF.